The subject of this entry is one T cell receptor beta chain. This entry is derived from a study of blood T cell repertoires in COVID-19. Study background: From the United States, Italy and Spain came samples of acute and convalescent COVID-19. PBMCs, B-cell-depleted T cells, or T cells were the source of the cDNA or gDNA that made up the material.

Original data processing: Amplification from reference gene primers served as the basis for estimated nucleated cell counts. Produced via immunoSEQ multiplex PCR; TCRdb's table is partial and in-frame only. D and trimming come from the DNA, and the V and J calls and clone size come from that table. The sample holds 250,000 to 350,000 clones; roughly 84% are singletons and the top ten take 0.85% to 1%. Seattle patient enrollment occurred during active infection, with longitudinal follow-up thereafter. Sequencing was carried out using peripheral blood. This TCR was sampled from a human donor with COVID-19, enrolled during active disease. The donor label of this sample is uncertain.

CDR3 coding DNA: TGCAGCGTTCACAGGGGAGATGGGTATGGCTACACCTTC. This translates into CSVHRGDGYGYTF. The chain links TRBV29-1 to TRBJ1-2, with 7 bases identical to TRBD1. In germline, CDR1 is SQVTM, CDR2 ANQGSEA. V lost 5 bases and J lost 5; bases outside the gene matches: 8. There are 13 residues in the CDR3.